This T cell receptor (beta chain) was sequenced for a study of shared T cell receptors in the human thymus. TCRdb's copy holds only in-frame clones and misses some; the assay was immunoSEQ multiplex PCR. The repertoire consists of hundreds of thousands of clones, with roughly 88% occurring once and the leading ten covering about 0.011%. The germline V gene has CDR1 MNHEY and CDR2 SMNVEV (reference sequence). The CDR3 consists of 15 residues. V lost 6 bases to trimming and J lost 3 bases, with 15 bases between them. The same data also went into a second study, on human thymus T cells. That work adds: Surgeons resected thymus tissue during corrective heart surgery. Both thymic and peripheral blood repertoires showed apparently biased V and J usage.

The clonotype comes from a girl in the first two years of life with a congenital heart defect. The sequenced sample consisted of thymocytes. The rearrangement uses TRBV27 and TRBJ1-5; a weak D match, TRBD1 (5 bases). The CDR3 spells CASSAIGGTNQPQHF. As DNA, the CDR3 is TGTGCCAGCAGCGCAATCGGGGGAACCAATCAGCCCCAGCATTTT.